This TCR beta chain was identified during a study of T cells after yellow fever vaccination. Study-level background: The fractions with low cell numbers were processed using SMART-Seq v4 Ultra Low Input.

5'RACE template switching added a universal primer site and UMIs to TCR cDNA. TCRdb processed the 5' RACE reads anew with MiXCR; each CDR3 protein has one entry. The sample lists around 300,000 distinct CDR3 sequences; roughly 4.3% were seen once. Concerning this clonotype itself: Its antigen remains unidentified.

Germline lookup yields CDR1 SGHTA and CDR2 FQGTGA. V was clipped by 3 bases and J by 4 bases, with 15 bases between them. CDR3 length equals 15 residues. Whole-study findings and limits: The booster saw the reappearance of most primary-vaccination clones (96% CD4, around 88% CD8). Shared CD4/CD8 clonotypes were a small share, likely from convergent recombination.

This material consisted of PBMCs, taken 5 days after the yellow fever booster vaccination. This TCR came from a man aged 18 to 29 who received the YFV17D yellow fever vaccine. J is TRBJ1-1 and V is TRBV7-3; D remains unclear. The CDR3 loop reads CASSLGQDLSTEAFF. The DNA of the CDR3 is TGTGCCAGCAGCTTGGGTCAAGACTTGAGCACTGAAGCTTTCTTT.